The 16 T cell receptor beta chains below come from one sample, sequenced in a study of T cells in localized non-small cell lung cancer. Data came from immunoSEQ multiplex PCR; TCRdb stores just in-frame clones and leaves some out. The table has roughly 39,000 clones, around 90% seen once. Sequencing was performed on peripheral blood, taken before any cancer treatment. The receptors were sampled from a man between 18 and 50 years old with stage I lung adenocarcinoma.

V and J are TRBV7-9 and TRBJ2-7; 11 bases align to TRBD2. The J segment lost 0 bases and the V segment lost 1 base, leaving 5 bases of the junction unmatched. The CDR3 contains 17 residues. Germline CDR1 SEHNR, CDR2 FQNEAQ (reference sequence). As DNA, the CDR3 is TGTGCCAGCAGCTTAGAGCCGACTAGCGGGGACTCCTACGAGCAGTACTTC. Its translation is CASSLEPTSGDSYEQYF. The full variable domain, completed using reference TRBV7-9 and TRBJ2-7, is DTGVSQNPRHKITKRGQNVTFRCDPISEHNRLYWYRQTLGQGPEFLTYFQNEAQLEKSRLLSDRFSAERPKGSFSTLEIQRTEQGDSAMYLCASSLEPTSGDSYEQYFGPGTRLTVT.

The chain joins TRBV7-2 to TRBJ2-3, with 7 bases fitting TRBD2. Germline CDR1 SGHTA, CDR2 FQGNSA. The CDR3 is made up of 13 amino acids. With V trimmed by 5 bases and J by 4 bases, 3 bases remained unmatched. The CDR3 loop reads CASSPGGPDTQYF. CDR3 nucleotides: TGTGCCAGCAGCCCGGGGGGTCCAGATACGCAGTATTTT.

The chain has TRBV9 and TRBJ1-1; D is unresolved. V shed 4 bases and J shed 3 bases, with 10 bases lying between them. CDR3 length: 13 amino acids. The germline CDR1 and CDR2 sequences are SGDLS and YYNGEE. The chain's CDR3 is CASSPMEDTEAFF. CDR3 DNA sequence: TGTGCCAGCAGCCCAATGGAGGACACTGAAGCTTTCTTT.

This chain links TRBV11-2 with TRBJ1-2, with unresolved D. Trimming took 6 bases from V and 8 from J, leaving 19 bases between them. Germline-derived CDR1 and CDR2 are SGHAT and FQNNGV. The CDR3 has 14 residues. The CDR3 region is CASSSPRARRGYTF. The CDR3, as DNA: TGTGCCAGCAGTTCACCAAGGGCCCGGAGGGGCTACACCTTC.

This chain connects TRBV11-2 to TRBJ2-5; 13 nucleotides align to TRBD2. In germline, CDR1 is SGHAT, CDR2 FQNNGV. The CDR3 has 16 amino acids. V trimming: 5 bases; J trimming: 5 bases; junction bases outside the gene matches: 8. The CDR3 DNA reads as TGTGCCAGCAGCCTAACTAGCGGGGGGGCCGGGGAGACCCAGTACTTC. Protein product: CASSLTSGGAGETQYF. The full variable domain, in which reference TRBV11-2 and TRBJ2-5 provide the parts outside the CDR3, is EAGVAQSPRYKIIEKRQSVAFWCNPISGHATLYWYQQILGQGPKLLIQFQNNGVVDDSQLPKDRFSAERLKGVDSTLKIQPAKLEDSAVYLCASSLTSGGAGETQYFGPGTRLLVL.

CDR3: CASSLAAGGSETQYF. The CDR3 nucleotides are TGCGCCAGCAGCTTGGCTGCAGGGGGCAGCGAGACCCAGTACTTC. The rearrangement links TRBV5-1 to TRBJ2-5; 8 bases are shared with TRBD1. This CDR3 has 15 residues. After removal of 0 bases from V and 5 bases from J, the junction contained 6 bases not matched to a gene. From germline, CDR1 is SGHRS and CDR2 YFSETQ.

J is TRBJ2-7 and V is TRBV7-9, with 9 nucleotides matching TRBD1. CDR3 size: 15 residues. Germline loops: CDR1 SEHNR, CDR2 FQNEAQ (reference sequence). Losses at the gene ends were 5 bases for V and 3 bases for J; bases not matched to a gene: 8. The CDR3 protein is CASSPYGQGIYEQYF. In nucleotides, the CDR3 is TGTGCCAGCAGCCCTTACGGACAGGGGATCTACGAGCAGTACTTC.

The rearrangement links TRBV13 to TRBJ1-1; D not resolved. V shed 5 bases and J shed 0 bases, with 10 bases lying between them. CDR3 length equals 14 residues. Germline lookup yields CDR1 PRHDT and CDR2 FYEKMQ (reference sequence). The CDR3 sequence: CASSHRWMNTEAFF. DNA for the CDR3: TGTGCCAGCAGCCATAGGTGGATGAACACTGAAGCTTTCTTT.

V is TRBV4-3 and J is TRBJ2-1, with 12 bases identical to TRBD2. The trim removed 0 bases at V and 5 bases at J, leaving 8 bases unmatched. The V gene's germline CDR1 is LGHNA and CDR2 YSLEER. CDR3 length: 18 amino acids. This CDR3 is CASSQDIGASGGDNEQFF. The CDR3 DNA reads as TGCGCCAGCAGCCAAGATATAGGGGCTAGCGGGGGGGACAATGAGCAGTTCTTC.

The chain links TRBV15 to TRBJ1-1; a weak D match, TRBD1 (6 bases). V was shortened by 0 bases and J by 4 bases, with 15 bases between the two germline ends. The germline V gene has CDR1 LNHNV and CDR2 YYDKDF (reference sequence). The CDR3 totals 16 residues. CDR3 residues: CATSRDPSWGATEAFF. The CDR3 DNA follows: TGTGCCACCAGCAGAGACCCTTCATGGGGGGCCACTGAAGCTTTCTTT.

The genes are TRBV25-1 and TRBJ2-1; weak D call: TRBD1 (6 bases). V lost 2 bases and J lost 4, with 15 bases in between. Germline CDR1 is MGHDK and CDR2 is SYGVNS. The CDR3 loop spans 16 amino acids. The chain's CDR3 is CASSEGTSRPYNEQFF. CDR3 coding DNA: TGTGCCAGCAGTGAAGGGACATCAAGACCTTACAATGAGCAGTTCTTC.

This clone was seen only once. The rearrangement links TRBV30 to TRBJ1-3; no clear D. This CDR3 has 13 residues. Trimming removed 5 bases at V and 0 bases at J, with 8 bases between. Looked up from germline, CDR1 is GTSNPN and CDR2 is SVGIG (reference sequence). CDR3 sequence (DNA): TGTGCCTGGGGACCCCTCTCTGGAAACACCATATATTTT. Translating it yields CAWGPLSGNTIYF.

This rearrangement joins TRBV29-1 to TRBJ2-1; 9 positions agree with TRBD2. Trimming at V came to 6 bases and at J to 4 bases, leaving 4 bases not matched to a gene. The CDR3 runs to 13 residues. CDR1 SQVTM and CDR2 ANQGSEA come from the germline V gene. The CDR3 sequence is CSVAGGLYNEQFF. The DNA for the CDR3 is TGCAGCGTCGCGGGGGGGCTATACAATGAGCAGTTCTTC.

This clone was seen a handful of times. V and J are TRBV28 and TRBJ1-2; 9 bases line up with TRBD1. Germline loops: CDR1 MDHEN, CDR2 SYDVKM. This CDR3 spans 13 amino acids. The junction had 7 bases not matched to a gene; V was cut back by 10 bases and J by 4 bases. The CDR3, as DNA: TGTGCCAACAGGGGGCTAAATCGCTATGGCTACACCTTC. Amino acids: CANRGLNRYGYTF.

The chain has TRBV28 and TRBJ2-4; 8 nucleotides match TRBD2. The germline V gene has CDR1 MDHEN and CDR2 SYDVKM. J lost 8 bases, V lost 5 bases, and 14 bases had no gene match. This CDR3 region has 16 residues. The CDR3 sequence: CASSPPGSGGRHIQYF. Written as DNA, the CDR3 is TGTGCCAGCAGTCCCCCCGGGAGCGGGGGACGGCACATTCAGTACTTC. The full variable domain, rest sourced from reference TRBV28 and TRBJ2-4, is DVKVTQSSRYLVKRTGEKVFLECVQDMDHENMFWYRQDPGLGLRLIYFSYDVKMKEKGDIPEGYSVSREKKERFSLILESASTNQTSMYLCASSPPGSGGRHIQYFGAGTRLSVL.

The chain has TRBV28 and TRBJ1-4; D is unclear. V was cut by 6 bases and J by 5 bases, with 13 bases left in between. This CDR3 is 14 amino acids long. In germline, CDR1 is MDHEN, CDR2 SYDVKM. CDR3 protein: CASSLTSRNEKLFF. DNA of the CDR3: TGTGCCAGCAGCCTAACTTCGCGGAATGAAAAACTGTTTTTT.